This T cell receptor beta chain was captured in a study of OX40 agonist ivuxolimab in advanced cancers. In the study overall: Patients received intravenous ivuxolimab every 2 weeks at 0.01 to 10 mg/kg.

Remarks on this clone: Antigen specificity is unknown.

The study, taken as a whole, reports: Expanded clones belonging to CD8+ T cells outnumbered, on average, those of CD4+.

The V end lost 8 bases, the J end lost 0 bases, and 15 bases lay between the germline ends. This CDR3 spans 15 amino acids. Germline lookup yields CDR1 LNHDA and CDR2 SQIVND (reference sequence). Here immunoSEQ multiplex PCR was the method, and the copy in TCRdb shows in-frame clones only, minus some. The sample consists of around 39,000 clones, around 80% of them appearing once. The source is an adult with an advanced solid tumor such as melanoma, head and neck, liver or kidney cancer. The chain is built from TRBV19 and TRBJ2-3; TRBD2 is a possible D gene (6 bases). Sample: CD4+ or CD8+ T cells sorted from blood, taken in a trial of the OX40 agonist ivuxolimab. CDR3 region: CASDVGSGSTDTQYF. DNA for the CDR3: TGTGCCAGTGACGTAGGAAGCGGGAGCACAGATACGCAGTATTTT.